This paragraph reports one T cell receptor beta chain. The antigen remains unidentified. Sequencing targeted expressed TCRB transcripts, as all isolated RNA had been reverse transcribed. Sequencing used immunoSEQ multiplex PCR; TCRdb keeps in-frame clones, though not all of them. The profile covers around 70,000 clones, with approximately 50% appearing a single time and roughly 0.7% taken by the ten largest. The data originate from a study of beta chain features in type 1 diabetes. Study-wide background: The examined sorted cells totaled approximately 100 million across samples. Findings of the study overall: The study notes PCR might favor shorter templates equally in patients and controls. For patients, the naive, central memory and Treg TCRB repertoires appeared more alike than for healthy donors. Cells with high TCR expression could be over-represented by cDNA sequencing. Among all four CD4+ subsets, Type 1 diabetes patients had TCRB CDR3s that were moderately but significantly shorter.

Germline CDR1 reads KGHSH; CDR2 reads LQKENI. This CDR3 has 13 residues. Trimming stripped 5 bases from V and 5 bases from J, with 10 bases between. The TCR sequence derives from a man younger than 45 with type 1 diabetes. Sequences were obtained from central memory CD4+ T cells from blood. This chain links TRBV18 with TRBJ1-5, with D possibly being TRBD1 (5 bases). The CDR3 here is CASSGANDQPQHF. The CDR3, as DNA: TGTGCCAGCTCAGGGGCCAACGATCAGCCCCAGCATTTT.